The rows below give T cell receptor beta chains drawn from one sample of a study of shared T cell receptors in the human thymus. The protocol was immunoSEQ multiplex PCR, while the TCRdb copy is restricted to in-frame clones and leaves out a portion. The top ten clones hold around 0.0094% of a sample with more than 550,000 clones, 70% to 90% of them seen once. These same records also appear under a second study, on human thymus T cells.

Sequencing was performed on thymocytes. The source is a girl under three years old with a congenital heart defect. CDR3s include the opening cysteine and the closing phenylalanine or tryptophan. D genes are given only for firm matches. Rows give clone size only sometimes, using once, few, many, or a class for an expanded clone.

j_gene | abundance | d_gene | v_gene | CDR3nt | CDR3aa
TRBJ1-2 | NA | NA | TRBV18 | TGTGCCAGCTCACGCATGCGGGGGCCTGGCTACACCTTC | CASSRMRGPGYTF
TRBJ1-2 | NA | TRBD1 | TRBV6-1 | TGTGCCAGCAGTGGGACGGGACAGGGTGGCTACACCTTC | CASSGTGQGGYTF
TRBJ1-2 | few | TRBD1 | TRBV5-1 | TGCGCCAGCAGCTCTGACAGGGGAGAAGGCTACACCTTC | CASSSDRGEGYTF
TRBJ2-7 | once | TRBD2 | TRBV2 | TGTGCCAGCAGCAGGACTAGCTCCTACGAGCAGTACTTC | CASSRTSSYEQYF
TRBJ2-7 | NA | TRBD1 | TRBV18 | TGTGCCAGCTCACCTCAGGACAGGGGAAACGAGCAGTACTTC | CASSPQDRGNEQYF
TRBJ1-1 | NA | TRBD1 | TRBV7-9 | TGTGCCAGCACACGCGAGACAGGGTACGACACTGAAGCTTTCTTT | CASTRETGYDTEAFF
TRBJ1-1 | NA | NA | TRBV13 | TGTGCCAGCAGCCGCAACCTGGGGAGATTGAACACTGAAGCTTTCTTT | CASSRNLGRLNTEAFF
TRBJ2-3 | NA | TRBD2 | TRBV12-5 | TGTGCTAGTGGTTGGGGGACTAGGTTTACAGATACGCAGTATTTT | CASGWGTRFTDTQYF
TRBJ1-2 | once | NA | TRBV27 | TGTGCCAGCAGTTTAGCAGGGGAACTAGGCTACACCTTC | CASSLAGELGYTF
TRBJ1-5 | NA | NA | TRBV14 | TGTGCCAGCAGCCCAAATAGCAATCAGCCCCAGCATTTT | CASSPNSNQPQHF
TRBJ1-6 | NA | NA | TRBV15 | TGTGCCACCAGCAGACAAAAGGGCGGGGGGCTAATCAATTCCCCCCTCCACTTT | CATSRQKGGGLINSPLHF
TRBJ2-5 | NA | NA | TRBV27 | TGTGCCAGCAGTTTCATGGACAAGGTTGAGACCCAGTACTTC | CASSFMDKVETQYF
TRBJ2-1 | once | TRBD1 | TRBV2 | TGTGCCGGGGGCAACGGACAGGGAGACGACGAGCAGTTCTTC | CAGGNGQGDDEQFF
TRBJ2-5 | NA | TRBD2 | TRBV28 | TGTGCCAGCAGAACTAGCGGGGGGGCCCGAAAGACCCAGTACTTC | CASRTSGGARKTQYF
TRBJ1-1 | once | TRBD1 | TRBV9 | TGTGCCAGCAGCCCACGAATCAGGGACAGGGGGCCCCCTGAAGCTTTCTTT | CASSPRIRDRGPPEAFF
TRBJ2-1 | NA | NA | TRBV15 | TGTGCCACCAGTTCTCTCATCCCCGGGGAGTATGAGCAGTTCTTC | CATSSLIPGEYEQFF
TRBJ2-6 | few | NA | TRBV5-1 | TGCGCCAGCAGCTTGGGGAACAGGGATGAAGAAACTGGGGCCAACGTCCTGACTTTC | CASSLGNRDEETGANVLTF
TRBJ1-5 | NA | TRBD1 | TRBV6-1 | TGTGCCAGCATCCCTCGGACAGGGAAAAATCAGCCCCAGCATTTT | CASIPRTGKNQPQHF
TRBJ2-7 | NA | NA | TRBV25-1 | TGTGCCAGCACTGAACTCGGTTCCTACGAGCAGTACTTC | CASTELGSYEQYF
TRBJ2-1 | NA | TRBD1 | TRBV27 | TGTGCCAGCAGCCTCCGACAGGGTTACTACAATGAGCAGTTCTTC | CASSLRQGYYNEQFF
TRBJ2-7 | NA | NA | TRBV29-1 | TGCAGCGTTCATAGCAACTCCTACGAGCAGTACTTC | CSVHSNSYEQYF
TRBJ1-2 | NA | NA | TRBV10-1 | TGCGCCAGCAGTGAAAGACAGGCCTATGGCTACACCTTC | CASSERQAYGYTF
TRBJ2-7 | few | NA | TRBV11-2 | TGTGCCAGCAGCTTTGGCCGGGACACCAACTCCTACGAGCAGTACTTC | CASSFGRDTNSYEQYF
TRBJ1-3 | NA | TRBD1 | TRBV4-1 | TGCGCCAGCAGCCAAAAGAGACAGGGTTTTCCCTCTGGAAACACCATATATTTT | CASSQKRQGFPSGNTIYF
TRBJ1-6 | NA | NA | TRBV5-1 | TGCGCCAGCAGCTTGGGACGGAGCCATTCACCCCTCCACTTT | CASSLGRSHSPLHF
TRBJ2-3 | NA | TRBD2 | TRBV4-3 | TGCGCCAGCAGCCCCCAAGGACGGCCAGCGGGGGGGCCAGCAGATACGCAGTATTTT | CASSPQGRPAGGPADTQYF